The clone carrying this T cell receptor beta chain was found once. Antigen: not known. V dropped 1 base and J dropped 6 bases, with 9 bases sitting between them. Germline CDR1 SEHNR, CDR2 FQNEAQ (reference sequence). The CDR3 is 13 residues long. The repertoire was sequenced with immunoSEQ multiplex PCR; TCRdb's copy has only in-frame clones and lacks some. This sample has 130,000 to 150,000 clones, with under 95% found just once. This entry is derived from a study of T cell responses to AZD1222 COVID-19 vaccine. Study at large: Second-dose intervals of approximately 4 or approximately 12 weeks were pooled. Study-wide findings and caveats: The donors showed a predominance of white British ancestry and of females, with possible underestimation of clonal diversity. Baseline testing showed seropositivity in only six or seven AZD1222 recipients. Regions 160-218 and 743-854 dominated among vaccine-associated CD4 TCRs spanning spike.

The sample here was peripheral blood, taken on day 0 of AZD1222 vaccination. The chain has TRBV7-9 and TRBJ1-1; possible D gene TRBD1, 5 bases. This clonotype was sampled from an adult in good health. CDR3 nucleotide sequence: TGTGCCAGCAGCTTAGGGGGCAGGGCTGAAGCTTTCTTT. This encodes CASSLGGRAEAFF.